This passage covers 13 T cell receptor beta chains from one sample sequenced in a study of beta chain features in type 1 diabetes. These TCRs' antigens remain unknown. Notes on the study in general: TCRB CDR3s were moderately but significantly shorter in Type 1 diabetes patients in all four CD4+ subsets.

What was sequenced were expressed TCRB transcripts, since all of the isolated RNA had been reverse transcribed. The data were produced by immunoSEQ multiplex PCR, yet TCRdb's version contains in-frame clones alone and is incomplete. The top ten hold about 0.63% of the sample, which has about 370,000 clones, around 9.6% seen once. The sample consisted of central memory CD4+ T cells from blood. All receptors derive from a young man with type 1 diabetes.

The rearrangement links TRBV28 to TRBJ1-1, with a tentative D call TRBD1 (5 bases). The CDR3 length is 12 residues. The V end was cut by 7 bases, the J end by 3 bases, with 9 bases between. Germline V gene sequence: CDR1 MDHEN, CDR2 SYDVKM. CDR3 in amino acids: CASNGQDTEAFF. DNA of the CDR3: TGTGCCAGCAACGGACAAGACACTGAAGCTTTCTTT.

This clone showed up just a few times. The rearrangement links TRBV28 to TRBJ1-1; maybe TRBD1 (6 bases). The CDR3 totals 16 residues. Germline-derived CDR1 and CDR2 are MDHEN and SYDVKM. V lost 6 bases and J 0 bases, leaving 17 bases between the germline ends. The CDR3, as DNA: TGTGCCAGCAGAGCCCGGGGGGGCCCGATGAACACTGAAGCTTTCTTT. It specifies CASRARGGPMNTEAFF.

This clone was seen a few times. Here the CDR3 reads CASSKFPYGYTF. CDR3 sequence (DNA): TGTGCCAGCAGCAAGTTCCCATATGGCTACACCTTC. V gene TRBV21-1 combines with J gene TRBJ1-2; whether TRBD1, the table's D call, matches the DNA was not checked. TRBV21-1 is tagged as a pseudogene. The CDR3 is 12 amino acids.

This clone has a handful of counts. The V call is TRBV2, the J call TRBJ2-5, with D tentatively TRBD1 (5 bases). This CDR3 is built from 13 residues. Germline-derived CDR1 and CDR2 are SNHLY and FYNNEI. Trimming cost V 6 bases and J 1 base, with 9 bases left between them. The CDR3 region is CASRAGSQETQYF. For the CDR3, the DNA is TGTGCCAGCAGGGCAGGGTCCCAAGAGACCCAGTACTTC. The entire variable domain, with the rest obtained from reference TRBV2 and TRBJ2-5, is as follows: EPEVTQTPSHQVTQMGQEVILRCVPISNHLYFYWYRQILGQKVEFLVSFYNNEISEKSEIFDDQFSVERPDGSNFTLKIRSTKLEDSAMYFCASRAGSQETQYFGPGTRLLVL.

This clone was found many times. The V gene is TRBV7-9, the J gene TRBJ2-1, with TRBD1 as a possible D gene (6 bases). CDR1 and CDR2 (germline): SEHNR, FQNEAQ (reference sequence). The CDR3 covers 15 residues. The V gene lost 4 bases and the J gene lost 5 bases, with 15 bases spanning the gap. CDR3 bases: TGTGCCAGCAGCTCCGCCATGGACAGCAACAATGAGCAGTTCTTC. Translation gives CASSSAMDSNNEQFF.

The V call is TRBV7-9, the J call TRBJ1-6; the match to TRBD1 covers 7 bases. This CDR3 is 15 amino acids long. Germline CDR1 is SEHNR and CDR2 is FQNEAQ (reference sequence). J was trimmed by 7 bases and V by 5 bases; bases with no gene match: 8. The CDR3 loop reads CASSPATGRNSPLHF. In DNA, the CDR3 is TGTGCCAGCAGCCCCGCGACAGGGAGGAATTCACCCCTCCACTTT. Full variable domain (outside the CDR3, taken from reference TRBV7-9 and TRBJ1-6): DTGVSQNPRHKITKRGQNVTFRCDPISEHNRLYWYRQTLGQGPEFLTYFQNEAQLEKSRLLSDRFSAERPKGSFSTLEIQRTEQGDSAMYLCASSPATGRNSPLHFGNGTRLTVT.

The rearrangement joins TRBV28 to TRBJ2-1; D is ambiguous. CDR3 size: 12 residues. Trimming pared 5 bases from V and 8 bases from J, leaving 10 bases between. The germline V gene encodes CDR1 MDHEN and CDR2 SYDVKM. CDR3 sequence: CASSGTLDEQFF. In nucleotides, the CDR3 is TGTGCCAGCAGTGGCACTCTAGATGAGCAGTTCTTC.

The J gene is TRBJ2-5, the V gene TRBV30; no reliable D call. Matching the DNA end better, TRBJ2-7 makes the J call doubtful. Per germline, CDR1 GTSNPN and CDR2 SVGIG (reference sequence). The CDR3 runs 11 residues. The CDR3 here is CAWANRYEQYF. CDR3 nucleotides: TGTGCCTGGGCTAACCGGTACGAGCAGTACTTC.

Comments on this clone: One base away lies a much larger clone, so this may be a sequencing read error. The chain couples TRBV4-2 to TRBJ2-2, with D tentatively TRBD2 (6 bases). The V gene's germline CDR1 is LGHNA and CDR2 YNFKEQ. V lost 4 bases and J lost 0, with 6 bases in between. There are 14 residues in the CDR3. CDR3 sequence reads: CASSREANTGELFF. CDR3 bases: TGTGCCAGCAGCCGGGAGGCGAACACCGGGGAGCTGTTTTTT.

This clone was observed a handful of times. This chain joins TRBV7-9 and TRBJ2-5, with TRBD1 identical over 7 bases. The CDR3 is made up of 14 amino acids. The ends lost 5 bases at V and 3 bases at J; junction bases unmatched: 6. The germline CDR1 and CDR2 sequences are SEHNR and FQNEAQ (reference sequence). The CDR3 coding sequence is TGTGCCAGCAGCCGAAGAGGGGGCGAAGAGACCCAGTACTTC. Translating gives CASSRRGGEETQYF.

The V gene is TRBV6-5, the J gene TRBJ2-3, with D perhaps TRBD2 (6 bases). With 10 bases removed from V and 14 bases from J, the gap between germline ends came to 22 bases. CDR1 is MNHEY, CDR2 SVGAGI, per germline. The CDR3 loop spans 12 amino acids. CDR3 amino acids: CANTSPGLRVYF. The CDR3 DNA follows: TGTGCCAACACATCGCCGGGACTGCGGGTGTATTTT.

The chain recombines TRBV7-9 with TRBJ1-3; the D gene is possibly TRBD1 (6 bases). V shed 5 bases and J shed 0 bases, with 11 bases lying between them. Germline V lookup: CDR1 SEHNR, CDR2 FQNEAQ (reference sequence). The CDR3 runs 15 residues. This CDR3 is CASSLGASSGNTIYF. The DNA for the CDR3 is TGTGCCAGCAGCCTGGGGGCTAGCTCTGGAAACACCATATATTTT.

The chain couples TRBV7-2 to TRBJ2-7; 10 positions match TRBD2. Germline CDR1 and CDR2: SGHTA and FQGNSA. V trimming: 2 bases; J trimming: 2 bases; junction bases outside the gene matches: 6. The CDR3 runs 16 residues. The CDR3 loop is CASSLSKSGRAYEQYF. DNA for the CDR3: TGTGCCAGCAGCTTATCGAAGAGCGGGAGGGCCTACGAGCAGTACTTC.